The next 14 T cell receptor beta chains were all read from a single sample in a study of technical replicates of blood from four donors. The table came from immunoSEQ multiplex PCR; TCRdb's copy has only in-frame clones and leaves some out. There are over 50,000 clones in the sample; more than 70% occur only once, and roughly 4.8% lies in the top ten. Sequenced sample: PBMCs. These receptors all stem from a human donor in good health. Some clones in this sample may be carry-over from other donors' samples.

V and J are TRBV7-2 and TRBJ2-5; possibly TRBD2 for D (6 bases). The CDR3 covers 14 residues. CDR1 and CDR2 (germline): SGHTA, FQGNSA. Deletions cut 5 bases from V and 4 bases from J, with 14 bases between. The CDR3, as DNA: TGTGCCAGCAGCCCCTCCTCGGGAGTAGAGACCCAGTACTTC. Its translation is CASSPSSGVETQYF.

The gene calls are TRBV19 and TRBJ2-7; the match to TRBD1 covers 7 bases. Trimming cost V 4 bases and J 3 bases; bases outside gene matches: 6. This CDR3 spans 14 amino acids. CDR1 is LNHDA, CDR2 SQIVND, per germline (reference sequence). The CDR3 loop reads CASSTRDRYYEQYF. The CDR3 nucleotides read TGTGCCAGTAGTACTCGGGACAGATACTACGAGCAGTACTTC.

CDR3 region: CTSPKRLAGVKRRETQYF. Here the CDR3 DNA reads TGCACCAGCCCCAAGCGGCTAGCGGGGGTCAAAAGGAGGGAGACCCAGTACTTC. The chain links TRBV1 to TRBJ2-5; TRBD2, as called in the table, went unchecked against the DNA. TRBV1 represents a pseudogene. The CDR3 loop spans 18 amino acids.

The J gene is TRBJ1-3, the V gene TRBV5-1, with D tentatively TRBD1 (5 bases). V lost 7 bases to trimming and J lost 0 bases, with 8 bases between them. The CDR3 length is 13 residues. Germline V lookup: CDR1 SGHRS, CDR2 YFSETQ. CDR3 region: CASGRDSGNTIYF. CDR3 in DNA: TGCGCCAGCGGCAGGGACTCTGGAAACACCATATATTTT.

The chain carries TRBV27 and TRBJ2-7, with D tentatively TRBD2 (5 bases). V was cut by 6 bases and J by 7 bases, with 19 bases left in between. CDR1 and CDR2 from the germline V gene are MNHEY and SMNVEV (reference sequence). The length of the CDR3 is 14 residues. The CDR3 DNA reads as TGTGCCAGCAGCCACCGGGGTCGAGGTACGGAGCAGTACTTC. It codes for CASSHRGRGTEQYF.

This clone appeared a single time. The genes are TRBV6-1 and TRBJ1-2; 7 bases are a match to TRBD1. The germline V gene has CDR1 MNHNS and CDR2 SASEGT. Trimming took 4 bases from V and 6 from J; bases not matched to a gene: 11. The length of the CDR3 is 15 residues. CDR3 protein: CASSAEGGRAHGYTF. In DNA, the CDR3 is TGTGCCAGCAGTGCTGAAGGGGGCAGGGCACATGGCTACACCTTC.

This clone was recorded only once. Sequence at one end of the junction differs from germline and may be a read error. The gene calls are TRBV30 and TRBJ1-1; D may be TRBD1 (6 bases). The CDR3 has 12 amino acids. Germline V CDR1 and CDR2: GTSNPN, SVGIG (reference sequence). CDR3 nucleotide sequence: TGTGCCGGGAGGGGGGGGATCACTGAAGCTTTCTTT. It is translated as CAGRGGITEAFF.

The chain employs TRBV6-1 and TRBJ1-2, with 10 positions matching TRBD1. CDR3 length equals 12 residues. Germline assignment: CDR1 MNHNS and CDR2 SASEGT. Germline trimming cut 6 bases from V and 8 bases from J; bases unmatched to any gene: 3. The CDR3 nucleotides are TGTGCCAGCAGGGACAGGGGGAGAGGCTACACCTTC. Translation gives CASRDRGRGYTF.

The chain carries TRBV7-3 and TRBJ2-3; D unclear. Germline loops: CDR1 SGHTA, CDR2 FQGTGA. The CDR3 has 14 residues. V was clipped by 2 bases and J by 2 bases, with 8 bases between them. The CDR3 nucleotides read TGTGCCAGCAGCTTATCGCCAGTCACAGATACGCAGTATTTT. Translating gives CASSLSPVTDTQYF.

V usage is TRBV15 and J usage is TRBJ2-4; unclear D gene. V dropped 1 base and J dropped 0 bases, with 10 bases sitting between them. The CDR3 is 16 amino acids. Germline V CDR1 and CDR2: LNHNV, YYDKDF (reference sequence). The CDR3 spells CATSRVGTLAKNIQYF. The CDR3 DNA follows: TGTGCCACCAGCAGAGTGGGCACCTTAGCCAAAAACATTCAGTACTTC.

The chain joins TRBV5-1 to TRBJ2-1, with D perhaps TRBD2 (6 bases). Trimming shortened V by 7 bases and J by 3 bases, and 17 bases separated the two germline ends. CDR1 and CDR2 from the germline V gene are SGHRS and YFSETQ. The CDR3 runs to 15 residues. CDR3 in amino acids: CASSDGRGVYNEQFF. The CDR3 DNA follows: TGCGCCAGCTCGGACGGGCGGGGCGTCTACAATGAGCAGTTCTTC.

In this sample, this clone turned up a few times. This chain joins TRBV4-3 and TRBJ2-1, with D perhaps matching TRBD2 (6 bases). The CDR3 extends over 15 amino acids. With 0 bases removed from V and 6 bases from J, the gap between germline ends came to 12 bases. Germline CDR1 LGHNA, CDR2 YSLEER. CDR3 loop: CASSQDGLAINEQFF. The CDR3 DNA is TGCGCCAGCAGCCAAGATGGGCTAGCGATCAATGAGCAGTTCTTC.

This clone was seen just once. The chain uses TRBV27 and TRBJ1-6; D remains ambiguous. CDR3 length equals 15 residues. V shed 4 bases and J shed 0 bases, with 7 bases lying between them. Germline lookup yields CDR1 MNHEY and CDR2 SMNVEV (reference sequence). The CDR3 sequence is CASSSLSSYNSPLHF. In nucleotides, the CDR3 is TGTGCCAGCAGTTCCCTAAGCTCCTATAATTCACCCCTCCACTTT.

This chain joins TRBV7-7 and TRBJ2-7, with 8 nucleotides matching TRBD1. With V trimmed by 1 base and J by 4 bases, 0 bases remained unmatched. The CDR3 consists of 13 residues. Per germline, CDR1 SSHAT and CDR2 FNYEAQ (reference sequence). Here the CDR3 DNA reads TGTGCCAGCAGCTTAGACAGGGGGTACGAGCAGTACTTC. Residues: CASSLDRGYEQYF.